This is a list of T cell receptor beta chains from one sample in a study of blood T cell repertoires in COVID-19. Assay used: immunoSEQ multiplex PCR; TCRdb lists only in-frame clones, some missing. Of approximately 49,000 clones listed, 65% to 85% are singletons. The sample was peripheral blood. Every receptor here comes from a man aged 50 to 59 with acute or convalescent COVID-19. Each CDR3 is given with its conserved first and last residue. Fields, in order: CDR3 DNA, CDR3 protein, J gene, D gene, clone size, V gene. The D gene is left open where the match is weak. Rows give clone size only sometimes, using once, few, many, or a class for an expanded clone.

CDR3 DNA: TGTGCCAGCAACCAAGGCAAATGGGACAGGGCTAGAAATGAGCAGTTCTTC
CDR3 protein: CASNQGKWDRARNEQFF
J gene: TRBJ2-1
D gene: TRBD1
clone size: -
V gene: TRBV27

CDR3 DNA: TGCAGCGTCAGACAGATAGAGGTTGATGATGAAAAACTGTTTTTT
CDR3 protein: CSVRQIEVDDEKLFF
J gene: TRBJ1-4
D gene: -
clone size: -
V gene: TRBV29-1

CDR3 DNA: TGTGCCAGCAGGACAGGGACTGCCGGGGAGCTGTTTTTT
CDR3 protein: CASRTGTAGELFF
J gene: TRBJ2-2
D gene: -
clone size: -
V gene: TRBV28

CDR3 DNA: TGCGCCAGCAGCTTGACAGGGAACGCGGCTAATGAAAAACTGTTTTTT
CDR3 protein: CASSLTGNAANEKLFF
J gene: TRBJ1-4
D gene: -
clone size: -
V gene: TRBV5-1

CDR3 DNA: TGTGCCAGCAGCTTAGTACAGCCCTTATATCCCCTCCACTTT
CDR3 protein: CASSLVQPLYPLHF
J gene: TRBJ1-6
D gene: -
clone size: -
V gene: TRBV5-6

CDR3 DNA: TGTGCCAGCAGCCCCTGGACTAGCGGGGTATCTGAGCAGTTCTTC
CDR3 protein: CASSPWTSGVSEQFF
J gene: TRBJ2-1
D gene: TRBD2
clone size: -
V gene: TRBV7-8

CDR3 DNA: TGTGCCAGCAGTTACACCAGGGTGAAGGATTCGCCCCTCCACTTT
CDR3 protein: CASSYTRVKDSPLHF
J gene: TRBJ1-6
D gene: -
clone size: -
V gene: TRBV6-5

CDR3 DNA: TGCGCCAGCAGCTTGTCCCGGGACAGGCGGACCGAGCAGTACTTC
CDR3 protein: CASSLSRDRRTEQYF
J gene: TRBJ2-7
D gene: TRBD1
clone size: -
V gene: TRBV5-1

CDR3 DNA: TGTGCCAGCAGCTTCGGACTAGCGGCCTACAATGAGCAGTTCTTC
CDR3 protein: CASSFGLAAYNEQFF
J gene: TRBJ2-1
D gene: TRBD2
clone size: -
V gene: TRBV5-4

CDR3 DNA: TGTGCCACCAGTGACCCGGGACAGGACCTGTACAATGAGCAGTTCTTC
CDR3 protein: CATSDPGQDLYNEQFF
J gene: TRBJ2-1
D gene: TRBD1
clone size: once
V gene: TRBV24-1

CDR3 DNA: TGTGCCAGCAGTTTGGCCGGTCAAGAGGAACTGTTTTTT
CDR3 protein: CASSLAGQEELFF
J gene: TRBJ1-4
D gene: -
clone size: -
V gene: TRBV28

CDR3 DNA: TGTGCCAGTAGTAGACGGGCGGGGACAGGGGGCGGCGAGCAGTACTTC
CDR3 protein: CASSRRAGTGGGEQYF
J gene: TRBJ2-7
D gene: TRBD1
clone size: once
V gene: TRBV19

CDR3 DNA: TGTGCCAGCAGCTTAGGGATGCAGCAGCGACCTGAGCAGTACTTC
CDR3 protein: CASSLGMQQRPEQYF
J gene: TRBJ2-7
D gene: -
clone size: -
V gene: TRBV7-2

CDR3 DNA: TGTGCCAGCAGTTCCAGACAGGGGGGCACTGAAGCTTTCTTT
CDR3 protein: CASSSRQGGTEAFF
J gene: TRBJ1-1
D gene: TRBD1
clone size: -
V gene: TRBV6-2/TRBV6-3

CDR3 DNA: TGTGCCAGCTCGGGACAGGGGGACGGCTACACCTTC
CDR3 protein: CASSGQGDGYTF
J gene: TRBJ1-2
D gene: TRBD1
clone size: once
V gene: TRBV18

CDR3 DNA: TGTGCCAGCAGCCAAGATAGGAAGACAGGGGCCTATATGAACACTGAAGCTTTCTTT
CDR3 protein: CASSQDRKTGAYMNTEAFF
J gene: TRBJ1-1
D gene: TRBD1
clone size: -
V gene: TRBV3-1/TRBV3-2

CDR3 DNA: TGTGCCAGCAGCCGCCCGGGGGTTTATCAGCCCCAGCATTTT
CDR3 protein: CASSRPGVYQPQHF
J gene: TRBJ1-5
D gene: -
clone size: once
V gene: TRBV28

CDR3 DNA: TGTGCCAGCAGACCTTCCCGACAGGGTGGGACTGAAGCTTTCTTT
CDR3 protein: CASRPSRQGGTEAFF
J gene: TRBJ1-1
D gene: TRBD1
clone size: -
V gene: TRBV4-2

CDR3 DNA: TGTGCCAGTAGTATCGGACAGACCCCAGAATTCTCCTACGAGCAGTACTTC
CDR3 protein: CASSIGQTPEFSYEQYF
J gene: TRBJ2-7
D gene: -
clone size: -
V gene: TRBV19

CDR3 DNA: TGTGCCAGCAGCTTGGGACAGGGTACAAAGACCCAGTACTTC
CDR3 protein: CASSLGQGTKTQYF
J gene: TRBJ2-5
D gene: TRBD1
clone size: -
V gene: TRBV5-4

CDR3 DNA: TGTGCCAGCAGCCAAGATACCAGGGGTACGACCTTC
CDR3 protein: CASSQDTRGTTF
J gene: TRBJ1-2
D gene: -
clone size: -
V gene: TRBV4-2

CDR3 DNA: TGTGCCAGCAGCTTAGACAGGTCATCCTACGAGCAGTACTTC
CDR3 protein: CASSLDRSSYEQYF
J gene: TRBJ2-7
D gene: -
clone size: once
V gene: TRBV11-2

CDR3 DNA: TGTGCCAGCTCACCACCTAGTGTAGAGACCCAGTACTTC
CDR3 protein: CASSPPSVETQYF
J gene: TRBJ2-5
D gene: -
clone size: -
V gene: TRBV18

CDR3 DNA: TGTGCCAGCAGCTTAGCGACAGAGCAGTTCTTC
CDR3 protein: CASSLATEQFF
J gene: TRBJ2-1
D gene: -
clone size: -
V gene: TRBV7-2

CDR3 DNA: TGTGCCAGCAGCTCCTCGGGGGTAGCGGAAATCTACGAGCAGTACTTC
CDR3 protein: CASSSSGVAEIYEQYF
J gene: TRBJ2-7
D gene: -
clone size: -
V gene: TRBV11-2

CDR3 DNA: TGTGCCAGCAGCCAAGATAAAGGACTAGCGGACACCGGGGAGCTGTTTTTT
CDR3 protein: CASSQDKGLADTGELFF
J gene: TRBJ2-2
D gene: TRBD2
clone size: -
V gene: TRBV4-2

CDR3 DNA: TGCGCCAGCAGCCAACAGGGGCAGATCTACGAGCAGTACTTC
CDR3 protein: CASSQQGQIYEQYF
J gene: TRBJ2-7
D gene: -
clone size: -
V gene: TRBV4-1

CDR3 DNA: TGTGCCAGTAGTACCGACTCGATCCGGCGAACGCAGTATTTT
CDR3 protein: CASSTDSIRRTQYF
J gene: TRBJ2-3
D gene: -
clone size: -
V gene: TRBV19

CDR3 DNA: TGTGCCAGTAGTATCGGGACAGGGGGTCGAGGGGAGCAGTACTTC
CDR3 protein: CASSIGTGGRGEQYF
J gene: TRBJ2-7
D gene: TRBD1
clone size: few
V gene: TRBV19

CDR3 DNA: TGTGCCAGCAGTTCCCAAGGGGGACGCAATCAGCCCCAGCATTTT
CDR3 protein: CASSSQGGRNQPQHF
J gene: TRBJ1-5
D gene: -
clone size: -
V gene: TRBV27

CDR3 DNA: TGTGCCAGCAGCCCAGGGGGCGAGGGGGGTGAGACCCAGTACTTC
CDR3 protein: CASSPGGEGGETQYF
J gene: TRBJ2-5
D gene: TRBD1
clone size: -
V gene: TRBV11-3

CDR3 DNA: TGTGCCACCCAGGACAGCCGTTATGGCTACACCTTC
CDR3 protein: CATQDSRYGYTF
J gene: TRBJ1-2
D gene: -
clone size: few
V gene: TRBV28

CDR3 DNA: TGTGCCAGCACCCCAGCGGGAGGCTTTATAAGTGGGTTCTTC
CDR3 protein: CASTPAGGFISGFF
J gene: TRBJ2-1
D gene: TRBD2
clone size: -
V gene: TRBV6-2/TRBV6-3

CDR3 DNA: TGTGCCAGCAGCCATAATAGTTTCGTCGACAATGAGCAGTTCTTC
CDR3 protein: CASSHNSFVDNEQFF
J gene: TRBJ2-1
D gene: -
clone size: -
V gene: TRBV7-2

CDR3 DNA: TGTGCCAGTAACTCACAGGGGTCCTACAATGAGCAGTTCTTC
CDR3 protein: CASNSQGSYNEQFF
J gene: TRBJ2-1
D gene: TRBD1
clone size: -
V gene: TRBV19

CDR3 DNA: TGTGCCAGCAGTTTAGGGCAGAACTACGAGCAGTACTTC
CDR3 protein: CASSLGQNYEQYF
J gene: TRBJ2-7
D gene: -
clone size: -
V gene: TRBV28

CDR3 DNA: TGTGCCAGCAGACCGGACAGGAGCCAAAATGAGCAGTTCTTC
CDR3 protein: CASRPDRSQNEQFF
J gene: TRBJ2-1
D gene: TRBD1
clone size: -
V gene: TRBV27

CDR3 DNA: TGTGCCAGCAGCTCCCCTATGAACACTGAAGCTTTCTTT
CDR3 protein: CASSSPMNTEAFF
J gene: TRBJ1-1
D gene: -
clone size: -
V gene: TRBV7-2

CDR3 DNA: TGTGCCAGTAGTATTGAAGGGGTGGTCACCGGGGAGCTGTTTTTT
CDR3 protein: CASSIEGVVTGELFF
J gene: TRBJ2-2
D gene: -
clone size: -
V gene: TRBV19

CDR3 DNA: TGCGCCGGAGCTAGCGGGAGGGAGGAATCCAATGAGCAGTTCTTC
CDR3 protein: CAGASGREESNEQFF
J gene: TRBJ2-1
D gene: TRBD2
clone size: -
V gene: TRBV5-1

CDR3 DNA: TGTGCCAGCTCACCACAACTCGGACAGGGAGATTCACCCCTCCACTTT
CDR3 protein: CASSPQLGQGDSPLHF
J gene: TRBJ1-6
D gene: TRBD1
clone size: -
V gene: TRBV18

CDR3 DNA: TGTGCCAGCAGCCAAGTGAGCGGGAGTGGGTACGAGCAGTACTTC
CDR3 protein: CASSQVSGSGYEQYF
J gene: TRBJ2-7
D gene: TRBD2
clone size: -
V gene: TRBV3-1/TRBV3-2

CDR3 DNA: TGTGCCAGCAGCAGACAGGGGGCCGGGGAGACCCAGTACTTC
CDR3 protein: CASSRQGAGETQYF
J gene: TRBJ2-5
D gene: TRBD1
clone size: -
V gene: TRBV28

CDR3 DNA: TGTGCCAGCAGCAGTAACAGGGGATCTGGTCGGAACACCATATATTTT
CDR3 protein: CASSSNRGSGRNTIYF
J gene: TRBJ1-3
D gene: -
clone size: -
V gene: TRBV21-1

CDR3 DNA: TGTGCCAGCAGCTCCCCGGGCGCGGGGATGGGCGAGAATGAGCAGTTCTTC
CDR3 protein: CASSSPGAGMGENEQFF
J gene: TRBJ2-1
D gene: -
clone size: -
V gene: TRBV7-6

CDR3 DNA: TGCGCCAGCAGTCCGGAGAGGCCATCACGGGGCTACACCTTC
CDR3 protein: CASSPERPSRGYTF
J gene: TRBJ1-2
D gene: -
clone size: -
V gene: TRBV5-1

CDR3 DNA: TGTGCCAGCTCAGAGGCCTTACCGAACACCGGGGAGCTGTTTTTT
CDR3 protein: CASSEALPNTGELFF
J gene: TRBJ2-2
D gene: -
clone size: -
V gene: TRBV18

CDR3 DNA: TGTGCCAGCAGCTCCGGGACAGGATCAGCTAATGAAAAACTGTTTTTT
CDR3 protein: CASSSGTGSANEKLFF
J gene: TRBJ1-4
D gene: TRBD1
clone size: -
V gene: TRBV7-8

CDR3 DNA: TGTGCCAGCAGTTTCCCAGGGGGCGCAAGGGAGACCCAGTACTTC
CDR3 protein: CASSFPGGARETQYF
J gene: TRBJ2-5
D gene: TRBD1
clone size: -
V gene: TRBV6-2/TRBV6-3

CDR3 DNA: TGCGCCAGCAGCCCGACTTCATACTATGGCTACACCTTC
CDR3 protein: CASSPTSYYGYTF
J gene: TRBJ1-2
D gene: -
clone size: -
V gene: TRBV5-1

CDR3 DNA: TGTGCCAGCAGCTTAGCAGGGGTGGAGACCCAGTACTTC
CDR3 protein: CASSLAGVETQYF
J gene: TRBJ2-5
D gene: -
clone size: -
V gene: TRBV11-2

CDR3 DNA: TGTGCCAGCAGTACCAGAACCCACTATAACTATGGCTACACCTTC
CDR3 protein: CASSTRTHYNYGYTF
J gene: TRBJ1-2
D gene: -
clone size: -
V gene: TRBV6-5

CDR3 DNA: TGTGCCAGCAGCTTGCCTGGAGCCGGACAGGGGGTCACCGGGGAGCTGTTTTTT
CDR3 protein: CASSLPGAGQGVTGELFF
J gene: TRBJ2-2
D gene: TRBD1
clone size: -
V gene: TRBV5-6

CDR3 DNA: TGTGCCAGCAGCTTAGCCGGACAGAATCAGCCCCAGCATTTT
CDR3 protein: CASSLAGQNQPQHF
J gene: TRBJ1-5
D gene: -
clone size: few
V gene: TRBV7-9

CDR3 DNA: TGCGCCAGCAGCTTGGAAAGGCTAGCGGAGACGAACGAGCAGTTCTTC
CDR3 protein: CASSLERLAETNEQFF
J gene: TRBJ2-1
D gene: TRBD2
clone size: -
V gene: TRBV5-1

CDR3 DNA: TGTGCCAGCAGCGTTAGGGGGGGCGCGGAAGGCAATCAGCCCCAGCATTTT
CDR3 protein: CASSVRGGAEGNQPQHF
J gene: TRBJ1-5
D gene: -
clone size: -
V gene: TRBV7-2

CDR3 DNA: TGTGCCAGCAGCGTAGAGGGGTCGACCGGAAGAGATACGCAGTATTTT
CDR3 protein: CASSVEGSTGRDTQYF
J gene: TRBJ2-3
D gene: -
clone size: -
V gene: TRBV9

CDR3 DNA: TGTGCCAGCAGCCCTATGGGTGGGCTAAAACTGTTTTTT
CDR3 protein: CASSPMGGLKLFF
J gene: TRBJ1-4
D gene: -
clone size: once
V gene: TRBV5-6

CDR3 DNA: TGCGCCAGCAGCCCGGGGAGCTCTGGGGCCAACGTCCTGACTTTC
CDR3 protein: CASSPGSSGANVLTF
J gene: TRBJ2-6
D gene: -
clone size: once
V gene: TRBV5-1